This section outlines one T cell receptor (beta chain) sequence together with its context. The antigen remains unidentified. This sequence may be a read error, since a much larger clone differs from it by one base. This specimen belongs to a study of T cells in Graves' hyperthyroidism and ophthalmopathy. There are 18 residues in the CDR3. Germline lookup yields CDR1 LGHDT and CDR2 YNNKEL (reference sequence). Using RNA transcripts as the source, TCR beta CDR3 regions were amplified. First-round RT-PCR of the TCR CDR3 relied on the HTBI primer set. TCRdb processed the multiplex PCR reads anew with MiXCR; each CDR3 protein has one entry. This table has hundreds of thousands of distinct CDR3 sequences, approximately 13% appearing once. Study results and caveats: Ophthalmopathy, as predicted by the model, came a median roughly 6.5 months after the prediction. Using 13 V-J features, a model discriminated ophthalmopathy from stable hyperthyroidism. In the blood, most expanded thyroid clonotypes above 0.001 appeared as well.

The sequence derives from a woman between 18 and 29 years old with Graves' hyperthyroidism. Specimen: blood. The chain is built from TRBV3-1 and TRBJ2-7, with TRBD2 identical over 11 bases. The CDR3 DNA sequence: TGTGCCAGCAGCCAAGACCCCACCTTAGCGGGAGGGCTCTACGAGCAATGCTTC. Its protein product is CASSQDPTLAGGLYEQCF.